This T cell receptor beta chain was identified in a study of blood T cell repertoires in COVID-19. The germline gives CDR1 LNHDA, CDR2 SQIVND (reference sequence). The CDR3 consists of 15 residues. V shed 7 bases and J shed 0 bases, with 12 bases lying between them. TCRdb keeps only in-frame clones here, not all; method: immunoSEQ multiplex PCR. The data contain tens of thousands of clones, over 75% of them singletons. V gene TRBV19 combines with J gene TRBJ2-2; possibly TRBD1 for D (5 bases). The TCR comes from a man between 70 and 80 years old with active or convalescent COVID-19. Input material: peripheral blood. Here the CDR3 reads CASKGNDPNTGELFF. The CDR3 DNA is TGTGCCAGTAAGGGGAACGATCCGAACACCGGGGAGCTGTTTTTT. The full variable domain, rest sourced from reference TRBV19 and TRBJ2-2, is DGGITQSPKYLFRKEGQNVTLSCEQNLNHDAMYWYRQDPGQGLRLIYYSQIVNDFQKGDIAEGYSVSREKKESFPLTVTSAQKNPTAFYLCASKGNDPNTGELFFGEGSRLTVL.